Listed below are T cell receptor beta chains from one sample, sequenced in a study of OX40 agonist ivuxolimab in advanced cancers. Assay: immunoSEQ multiplex PCR; the TCRdb copy retains only in-frame clones and omits some. The table shows some 16,000 clones, with roughly 78% occurring only once. Sequencing was performed on CD4+ or CD8+ T cells sorted from blood, taken in a trial of the OX40 agonist ivuxolimab. Source of these receptors: an adult with an advanced solid tumor such as melanoma, head and neck, liver or kidney cancer. Each CDR3 is given with its conserved first and last residue. The D gene is left open where the match is weak. Some rows mark clone size as missing; the rest say once, few, many or name a class of expanded clone.

V: TRBV4-1
length: 16
size: -
J: TRBJ2-7
D: TRBD2
DNA: TGCGCCAGCAGCCGGGGCCTACGCGGGGGCTCCTACGAGCAGTACTTC
CDR3: CASSRGLRGGSYEQYF

V: TRBV6-6
length: 16
size: once
J: TRBJ2-1
D: -
DNA: TGTGCCAGCAGTTACTCATCAGGGACATCCTACAATGAGCAGTTCTTC
CDR3: CASSYSSGTSYNEQFF

V: TRBV9
length: 14
size: -
J: TRBJ2-5
D: -
DNA: TGTGCCAGTAACCTTGAGGGCCGCGGCGAGACCCAGTACTTC
CDR3: CASNLEGRGETQYF

V: TRBV6-6
length: 13
size: -
J: TRBJ1-2
D: -
DNA: TGTGCCAGCAGGGACAGCCCCAACTATGGCTACACCTTC
CDR3: CASRDSPNYGYTF

V: TRBV2
length: 14
size: few
J: TRBJ1-6
D: -
DNA: TGTGCCAGCAGTGGGCGGCCGGGAGGTTCACCCCTCCACTTT
CDR3: CASSGRPGGSPLHF

V: TRBV27
length: 15
size: once
J: TRBJ2-3
D: -
DNA: TGTGCCAGCAGATTGGCTGGAGTTGGGAAGGATACGCAGTATTTT
CDR3: CASRLAGVGKDTQYF

V: TRBV28
length: 16
size: once
J: TRBJ2-3
D: TRBD2
DNA: TGTGCCAGCAGTTGGGGACTAGCGGGAGCTGAAGATACGCAGTATTTT
CDR3: CASSWGLAGAEDTQYF

V: TRBV19
length: 14
size: -
J: TRBJ2-3
D: -
DNA: TGTGCCAGTAATCCCGGCCCTCACACAGATACGCAGTATTTT
CDR3: CASNPGPHTDTQYF

V: TRBV4-3
length: 16
size: few
J: TRBJ2-7
D: TRBD2
DNA: TGCGCCAGCAGCCAAGATCTAGCGGGAGGAGGTGTGGAGCAGTACTTC
CDR3: CASSQDLAGGGVEQYF

V: TRBV20-1
length: 11
size: -
J: TRBJ2-7
D: -
DNA: TGCAGTGCTAGAGAAAAGTACGAGCAGTACTTC
CDR3: CSAREKYEQYF

V: TRBV7-2
length: 13
size: once
J: TRBJ2-7
D: -
DNA: TGTGCCAGCAGCTATGACAGGTCCTACGAGCAGTACTTC
CDR3: CASSYDRSYEQYF

V: TRBV15
length: 14
size: -
J: TRBJ1-5
D: -
DNA: TGTGCCACCAGCAGAGGGTCGGGCAATCAGCCCCAGCATTTT
CDR3: CATSRGSGNQPQHF

V: TRBV11-2
length: 17
size: -
J: TRBJ2-7
D: -
DNA: TGTGCCAGCAGTCCTAACCTCAACACGGGATCCAACTACGAGCAGTACTTC
CDR3: CASSPNLNTGSNYEQYF

V: TRBV6-6
length: 13
size: -
J: TRBJ2-2
D: -
DNA: TGTGCCAGCAGTCGGACACCAACCGGGGAGCTGTTTTTT
CDR3: CASSRTPTGELFF

V: TRBV28
length: 14
size: few
J: TRBJ2-5
D: -
DNA: TGTGCCAGCAACAACCTCCGTATCCAAGAGACCCAGTACTTC
CDR3: CASNNLRIQETQYF

V: TRBV11-3
length: 15
size: once
J: TRBJ2-2
D: TRBD2
DNA: TGTGCCAGCAGCTTAAGGACTAGTGACCCCGGGGAGCTGTTTTTT
CDR3: CASSLRTSDPGELFF